This TCR beta chain came from a study of T cell repertoires in cytomegalovirus infection. On the study more broadly: It can be stated that public TCR beta signatures indicated CMV infection as well as a matching HLA type.

Study-level findings and limits: Carriers of CMV and the relevant HLA type were discriminated by public TCR beta frequency. Clonotypes of TCR beta that were HLA-C-restricted and CMV-specific dominated the ex vivo response.

TCRdb used MiXCR to reprocess the reads, holding one entry per CDR3 protein. This sample has 65,000 to 95,000 distinct CDR3 sequences, with more than 3% found just once. The table lists this clonotype with many counts. Its specificity is not known. The source is a human donor in good health (CMV status not recorded). Some clones in this sample may be carry-over from other donors' samples. The specimen was PBMCs.

In DNA form, the CDR3 reads TGTGCCAGCAGCTCAACGACGGTGAACACTGAAGCTTTCTTT. The encoded protein is CASSSTTVNTEAFF. The chain uses TRBV7-9 and TRBJ1-1; D gene unclear. This CDR3 region has 14 residues. Trimming removed 4 bases from V and 0 bases from J, with 9 bases in between. The germline gives CDR1 SEHNR, CDR2 FQNEAQ (reference sequence).